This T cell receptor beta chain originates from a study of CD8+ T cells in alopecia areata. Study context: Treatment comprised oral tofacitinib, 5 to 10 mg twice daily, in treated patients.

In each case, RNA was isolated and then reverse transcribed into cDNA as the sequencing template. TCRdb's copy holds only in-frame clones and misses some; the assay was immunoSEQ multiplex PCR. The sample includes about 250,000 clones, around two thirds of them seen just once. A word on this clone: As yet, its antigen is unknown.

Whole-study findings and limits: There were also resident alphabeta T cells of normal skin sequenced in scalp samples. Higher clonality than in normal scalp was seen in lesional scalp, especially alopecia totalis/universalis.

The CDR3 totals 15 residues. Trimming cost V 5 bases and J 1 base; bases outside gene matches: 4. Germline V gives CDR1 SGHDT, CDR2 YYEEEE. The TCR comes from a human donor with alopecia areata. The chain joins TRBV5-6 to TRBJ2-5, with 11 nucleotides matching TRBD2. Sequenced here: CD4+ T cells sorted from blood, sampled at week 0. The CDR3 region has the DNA TGTGCCAGCAGGCTAGCGGGGGGCTTCCAAGAGACCCAGTACTTC. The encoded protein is CASRLAGGFQETQYF.